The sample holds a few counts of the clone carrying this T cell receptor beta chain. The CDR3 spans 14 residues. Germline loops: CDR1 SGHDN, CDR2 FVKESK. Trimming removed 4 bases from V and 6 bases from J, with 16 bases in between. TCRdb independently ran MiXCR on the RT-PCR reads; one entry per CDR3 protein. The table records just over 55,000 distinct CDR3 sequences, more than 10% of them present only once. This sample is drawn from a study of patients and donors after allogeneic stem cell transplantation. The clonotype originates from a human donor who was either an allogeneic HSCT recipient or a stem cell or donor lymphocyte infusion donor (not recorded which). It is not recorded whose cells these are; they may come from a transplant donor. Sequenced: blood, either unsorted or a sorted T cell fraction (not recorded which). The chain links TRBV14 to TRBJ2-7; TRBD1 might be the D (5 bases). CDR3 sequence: CASSPPGQLSEQYF. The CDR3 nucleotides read TGTGCCAGCAGCCCCCCCGGACAACTGTCCGAGCAGTACTTC.